What follows are 13 T cell receptor beta chains derived from one specimen sequenced in a study of identical twins. One entry per CDR3 protein results from TCRdb running MiXCR on the 5' RACE reads. The sample shows around 340,000 distinct CDR3 sequences, roughly 9% of them seen only once. Sequenced input: naive T cells sorted from blood. These receptors came from a woman aged 45-65 years in good health.

This clonotype was observed at least ten times. This sequence joins TRBV9 and TRBJ2-7; TRBD2 agrees at 7 bases. The CDR3 is 14 amino acids. V dropped 4 bases and J dropped 4; count of bases not matched to a gene: 8. Germline V gene data show CDR1 as SGDLS and CDR2 as YYNGEE. This CDR3 reads CASSMGGQSYEQYF. CDR3 bases: TGTGCCAGCAGCATGGGAGGGCAGTCTTACGAGCAGTACTTC.

This clonotype was recorded a few times. CDR3: CASSSGTVLAKNIQYF. In DNA, the CDR3 is TGTGCCAGCAGCTCCGGGACAGTTCTAGCCAAAAACATTCAGTACTTC. The chain carries TRBV5-8 and TRBJ2-4; 7 bases line up with TRBD1. Germline CDR1 SGHTS, CDR2 YDEGEE. CDR3 length: 16 amino acids. Trimming cost V 3 bases and J 0 bases; bases outside gene matches: 6.

The chain carries TRBV12-3 or TRBV12-4 and TRBJ1-1; D is uncertain. The length of the CDR3 is 15 residues. The V gene lost 8 bases and the J gene lost 2 bases, with 18 bases spanning the gap. CDR3 amino acids: CASGKVGVVNTEAFF. As DNA, the CDR3 is TGTGCCAGCGGCAAGGTCGGGGTTGTCAACACTGAAGCTTTCTTT.

The chain has TRBV20-1 and TRBJ2-3, with 10 bases identical to TRBD2. V lost 1 base, J lost 11 bases, and 15 bases stayed unmatched. CDR1 is DFQATT, CDR2 SNEGSKA, per germline (reference sequence). The CDR3 has 16 amino acids. This CDR3 is CSARVDSSGSTREQYF. CDR3 DNA: TGCAGTGCTAGAGTTGATTCTAGCGGGAGTACCAGGGAGCAGTATTTT.

This rearrangement joins TRBV20-1 to TRBJ2-5; no clear D gene. The CDR3 has 15 amino acids. Germline lookup yields CDR1 DFQATT and CDR2 SNEGSKA (reference sequence). The CDR3 is CTDLPSMARLETQYF. Here the CDR3 DNA reads TGCACTGACCTCCCATCAATGGCCCGGTTGGAGACCCAGTACTTC.

This clonotype was found many times. The rearrangement joins TRBV20-1 to TRBJ1-1; 7 bases line up with TRBD1. Losses at the gene ends were 5 bases for V and 4 bases for J; bases not matched to a gene: 13. The CDR3 is 15 amino acids. The germline gives CDR1 DFQATT, CDR2 SNEGSKA (reference sequence). The CDR3 protein is CSAENRGLPGTEAFF. For the CDR3, the DNA is TGCAGTGCTGAAAACAGGGGCCTCCCCGGCACTGAAGCTTTCTTT.

The chain couples TRBV4-1 to TRBJ2-5; 9 nucleotides align to TRBD1. This CDR3 has 15 residues. Germline CDR1 is MGHRA and CDR2 is YSYEKL. V lost 4 bases, J lost 5 bases, and 8 bases stayed unmatched. CDR3 DNA sequence: TGCGCCAGCAGCCCCGGGACAGGGCGCTTGGAGACCCAGTACTTC. Translating gives CASSPGTGRLETQYF.

The rearrangement links TRBV24-1 to TRBJ2-1; 7 bases fit TRBD2. The CDR3 spans 13 residues. Germline assignment: CDR1 KGHDR and CDR2 SFDVKD. V shed 5 bases, J shed 9 bases, and the junction held 6 bases outside the gene matches. The CDR3 spells CATSATSYGEQFF. The CDR3 DNA reads as TGTGCCACCAGTGCGACTAGCTACGGTGAGCAGTTCTTC.

This clonotype was picked up many times. This sequence joins TRBV4-1 and TRBJ2-7; D remains ambiguous. This CDR3 has 13 amino acids. Germline loops: CDR1 MGHRA, CDR2 YSYEKL. V dropped 3 bases and J dropped 0 bases, with 6 bases sitting between them. CDR3 coding DNA: TGCGCCAGCAGCCATATGATCTCCTACGAGCAGTACTTC. Its protein is CASSHMISYEQYF.

This clonotype was seen more than once but under ten times. This chain connects TRBV3-1 to TRBJ1-5; D gene uncertain. The CDR3 is made up of 15 amino acids. The germline V gene has CDR1 LGHDT and CDR2 YNNKEL (reference sequence). The V end lost 4 bases, the J end lost 3 bases, and 13 bases lay between the germline ends. In nucleotides, the CDR3 is TGTGCCAGCAGCCGAAATATCGGGGACAATCAGCCCCAGCATTTT. Residues: CASSRNIGDNQPQHF.

The chain recombines TRBV15 with TRBJ1-1; D gene ambiguous. The germline gives CDR1 LNHNV, CDR2 YYDKDF (reference sequence). The CDR3 is 18 amino acids. The V end was cut by 8 bases, the J end by 2 bases, with 27 bases between. CDR3 sequence (DNA): TGTGCCACCCGGGTCTCAAGGACGACGGTCGGGGAAAACACTGAAGCTTTCTTT. Translated, it gives CATRVSRTTVGENTEAFF.

CDR3 protein: CASSSLRKITATNEKLFF. CDR3 nucleotide sequence: TGTGCCAGCAGCTCCCTTAGGAAGATAACTGCAACTAATGAAAAACTGTTTTTT. The J gene is TRBJ1-4, the V gene TRBV7-9; no firm D call. There are 18 residues in the CDR3. Deletions cut 4 bases from V and 0 bases from J, with 18 bases between. Germline CDR1 and CDR2: SEHNR and FQNEAQ (reference sequence).

This chain links TRBV3-1 with TRBJ2-1; no reliable D call. The CDR3 spans 17 residues. The V gene's germline CDR1 is LGHDT and CDR2 YNNKEL (reference sequence). Trimming removed 0 bases from V and 0 bases from J, with 12 bases in between. CDR3: CASSQETRASSYNEQFF. CDR3 bases: TGTGCCAGCAGCCAAGAGACCCGGGCCAGCTCCTACAATGAGCAGTTCTTC.